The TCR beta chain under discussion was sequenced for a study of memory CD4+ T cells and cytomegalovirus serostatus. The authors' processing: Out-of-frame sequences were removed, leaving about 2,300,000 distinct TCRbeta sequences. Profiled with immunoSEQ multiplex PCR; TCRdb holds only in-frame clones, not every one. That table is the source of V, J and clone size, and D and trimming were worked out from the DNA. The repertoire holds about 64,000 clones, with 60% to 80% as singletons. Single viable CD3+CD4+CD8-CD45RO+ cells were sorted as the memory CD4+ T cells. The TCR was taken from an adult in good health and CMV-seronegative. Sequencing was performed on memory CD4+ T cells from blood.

CDR3 nucleotides: TGTGCCAGCAGTTTAGGAACGGGACAGGTGTACGGCTACACCTTC. Translating gives CASSLGTGQVYGYTF. The chain combines TRBV28 with TRBJ1-2; 8 positions agree with TRBD1. CDR1 MDHEN and CDR2 SYDVKM come from the germline V gene. The CDR3 loop spans 15 amino acids. V shed 2 bases, J shed 8 bases, and the junction held 10 bases outside the gene matches.